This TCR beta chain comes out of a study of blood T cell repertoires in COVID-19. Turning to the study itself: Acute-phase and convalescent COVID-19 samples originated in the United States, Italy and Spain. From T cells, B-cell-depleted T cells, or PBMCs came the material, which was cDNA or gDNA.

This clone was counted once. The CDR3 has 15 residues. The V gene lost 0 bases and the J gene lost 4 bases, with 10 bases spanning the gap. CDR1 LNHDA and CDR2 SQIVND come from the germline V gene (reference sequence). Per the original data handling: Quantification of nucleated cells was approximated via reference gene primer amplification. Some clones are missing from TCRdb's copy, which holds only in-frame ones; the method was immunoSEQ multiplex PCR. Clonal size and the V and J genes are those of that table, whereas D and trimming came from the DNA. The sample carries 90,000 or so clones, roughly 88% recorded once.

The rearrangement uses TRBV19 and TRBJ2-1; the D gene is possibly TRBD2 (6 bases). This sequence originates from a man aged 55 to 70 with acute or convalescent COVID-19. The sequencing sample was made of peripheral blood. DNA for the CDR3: TGTGCCAGTAGTATAGAAAAACTAGCTTACAATGAGCAGTTCTTC. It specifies CASSIEKLAYNEQFF.